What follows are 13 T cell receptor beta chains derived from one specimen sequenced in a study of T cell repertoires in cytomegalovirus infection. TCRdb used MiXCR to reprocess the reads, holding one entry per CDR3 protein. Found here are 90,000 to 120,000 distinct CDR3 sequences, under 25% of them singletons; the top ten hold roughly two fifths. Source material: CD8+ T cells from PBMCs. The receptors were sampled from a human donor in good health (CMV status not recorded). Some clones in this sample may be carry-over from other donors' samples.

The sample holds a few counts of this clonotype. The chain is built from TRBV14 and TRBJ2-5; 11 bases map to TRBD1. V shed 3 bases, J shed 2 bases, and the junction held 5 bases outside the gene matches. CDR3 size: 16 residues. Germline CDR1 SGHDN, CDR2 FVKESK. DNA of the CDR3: TGTGCCAGCAGCCAGTCGGGACAGGGGGATCAAGAGACCCAGTACTTC. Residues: CASSQSGQGDQETQYF.

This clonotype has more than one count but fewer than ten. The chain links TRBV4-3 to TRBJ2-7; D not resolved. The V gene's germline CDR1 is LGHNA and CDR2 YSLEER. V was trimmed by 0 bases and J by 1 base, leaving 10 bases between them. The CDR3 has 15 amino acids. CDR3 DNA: TGCGCCAGCAGCCAAGAGCGGAATCCTTCCTACGAGCAGTACTTC. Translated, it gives CASSQERNPSYEQYF.

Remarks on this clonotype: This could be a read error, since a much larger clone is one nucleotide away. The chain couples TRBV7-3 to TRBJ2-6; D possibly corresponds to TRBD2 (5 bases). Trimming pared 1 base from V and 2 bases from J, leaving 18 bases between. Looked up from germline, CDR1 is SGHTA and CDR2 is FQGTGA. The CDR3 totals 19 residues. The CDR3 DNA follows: TGTGCCAGCAGCTTAATGAGGTCTAGCAGGTTGGCTGGGGCCAACGTCCTGACTTTC. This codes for CASSLMRSSRLAGANVLTF.

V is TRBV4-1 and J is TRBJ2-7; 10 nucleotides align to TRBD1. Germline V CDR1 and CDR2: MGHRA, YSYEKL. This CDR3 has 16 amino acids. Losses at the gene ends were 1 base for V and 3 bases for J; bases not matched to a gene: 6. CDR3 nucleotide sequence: TGCGCCAGCAGCCAAGCTTCCGGGACAGGGGACTACGAGCAGTACTTC. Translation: CASSQASGTGDYEQYF.

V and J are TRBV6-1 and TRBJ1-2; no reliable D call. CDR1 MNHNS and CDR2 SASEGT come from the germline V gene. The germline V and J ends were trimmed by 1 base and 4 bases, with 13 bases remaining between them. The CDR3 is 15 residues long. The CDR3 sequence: CASSEGTDGGYGYTF. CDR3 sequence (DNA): TGTGCCAGCAGTGAAGGGACGGACGGAGGCTATGGCTACACCTTC.

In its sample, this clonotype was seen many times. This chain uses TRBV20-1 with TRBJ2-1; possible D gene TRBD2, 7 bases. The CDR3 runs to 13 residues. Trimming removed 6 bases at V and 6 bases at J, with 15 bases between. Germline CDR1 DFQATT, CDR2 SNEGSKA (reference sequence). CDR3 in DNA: TGCAGTGCCGAGGGGGGGCCCCTCAATGAGCAGTTCTTC. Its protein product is CSAEGGPLNEQFF.

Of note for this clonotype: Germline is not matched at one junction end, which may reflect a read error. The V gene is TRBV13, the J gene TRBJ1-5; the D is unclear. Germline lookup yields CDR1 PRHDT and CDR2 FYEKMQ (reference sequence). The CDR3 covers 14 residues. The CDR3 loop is CASSLGRGSQPRHF. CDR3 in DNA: TGTGCCAGCAGCTTAGGCCGGGGAAGTCAGCCCCGGCATTTT.

CDR3 amino acids: CASGPGQGALSEQFF. The CDR3 nucleotides read TGTGCCAGCGGACCGGGACAGGGGGCATTGAGTGAGCAGTTCTTC. The chain has TRBV27 and TRBJ2-1, with TRBD1 matching 12 bases. This CDR3 has 15 amino acids. The germline V gene encodes CDR1 MNHEY and CDR2 SMNVEV (reference sequence). Trimming at V came to 8 bases and at J to 9 bases, leaving 11 bases not matched to a gene.

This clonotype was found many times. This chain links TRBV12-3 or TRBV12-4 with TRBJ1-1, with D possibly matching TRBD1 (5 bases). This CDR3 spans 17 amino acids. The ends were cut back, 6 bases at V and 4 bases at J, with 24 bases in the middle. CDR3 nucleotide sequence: TGTGCCAGCAGCCTTCAGGTTTCCAGGGACCCTCCCACTGAAGCTTTCTTT. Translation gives CASSLQVSRDPPTEAFF.

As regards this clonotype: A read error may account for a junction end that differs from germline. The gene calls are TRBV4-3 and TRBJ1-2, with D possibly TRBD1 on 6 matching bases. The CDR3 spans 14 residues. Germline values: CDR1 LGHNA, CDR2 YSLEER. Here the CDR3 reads CASSQEMDSPFYDF. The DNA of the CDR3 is TGCGCCAGCAGCCAAGAAATGGACAGCCCTTTCTATGACTTC.

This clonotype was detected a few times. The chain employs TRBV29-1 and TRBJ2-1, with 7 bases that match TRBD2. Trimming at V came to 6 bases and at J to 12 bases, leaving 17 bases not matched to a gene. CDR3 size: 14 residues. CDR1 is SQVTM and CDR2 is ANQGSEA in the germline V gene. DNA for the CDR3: TGCAGCGTGGAGAAAGCGGGACGCCCTGGGGGGCAGTTCTTC. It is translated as CSVEKAGRPGGQFF.

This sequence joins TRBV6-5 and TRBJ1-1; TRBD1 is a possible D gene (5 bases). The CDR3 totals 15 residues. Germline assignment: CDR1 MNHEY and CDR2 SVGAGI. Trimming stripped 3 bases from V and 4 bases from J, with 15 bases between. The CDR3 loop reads CASSYIKFGGTEAFF. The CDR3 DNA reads TGTGCCAGCAGTTATATAAAATTCGGGGGCACTGAAGCTTTCTTT.

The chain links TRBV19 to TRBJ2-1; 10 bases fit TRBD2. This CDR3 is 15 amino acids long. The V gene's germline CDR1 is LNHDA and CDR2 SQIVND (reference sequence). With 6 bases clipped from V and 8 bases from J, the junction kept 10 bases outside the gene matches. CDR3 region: CASRLEREGQDEQFF. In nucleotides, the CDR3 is TGTGCCAGTAGATTGGAGCGGGAGGGCCAGGATGAGCAGTTCTTC.